The 23 T cell receptor beta chains given below trace back to one sample, sequenced in a study of blood T cell repertoires in COVID-19 (dated by TCRdb to the early 2020s). Libraries were made using the immunoSEQ multiplex PCR assay. TCRdb holds this immuneACCESS table with in-frame rearrangements only. Some clones are missing; in checked studies, unresolved V genes explain under half, and the rest has no known cause. Counted in this sample were roughly 160,000 clones; about 88% of them appeared once. Roughly 7% of the sample lies in the top ten. Sequenced input: PBMCs or T cells enriched from blood (not recorded which). Every receptor here comes from a woman in her 50s who had recovered from COVID-19.

This rearrangement joins TRBV11-2 to TRBJ2-5; 9 bases align to TRBD2. The CDR3 length is 16 residues. Germline CDR1 reads SGHAT; CDR2 reads FQNNGV. V shed 0 bases, J shed 4 bases, and the junction held 6 bases outside the gene matches. The CDR3 DNA is TGTGCCAGCAGCTTAGATCTGCTAGCGGGAAGAGAGACCCAGTACTTC. Protein product: CASSLDLLAGRETQYF.

The chain joins TRBV27 to TRBJ2-4; TRBD2 matches at 7 bases. Germline lookup yields CDR1 MNHEY and CDR2 SMNVEV (reference sequence). This CDR3 region has 17 residues. Trimming at V came to 1 base and at J to 0 bases, leaving 6 bases not matched to a gene. The CDR3 spells CASSLFRGEGAKNIQYF. In nucleotides, the CDR3 is TGTGCCAGCAGTTTATTCCGGGGGGAAGGAGCCAAAAACATTCAGTACTTC.

This chain uses TRBV19 with TRBJ2-7; possibly TRBD2 for D (6 bases). Germline V gives CDR1 LNHDA, CDR2 SQIVND (reference sequence). The CDR3 is 14 amino acids. Trimming shortened V by 3 bases and J by 3 bases, and 12 bases separated the two germline ends. The CDR3 loop reads CASSMAGNFYEQYF. The CDR3 coding sequence is TGTGCCAGTAGTATGGCGGGAAACTTCTACGAGCAGTACTTC.

This chain uses TRBV5-1 with TRBJ2-7, with D perhaps matching TRBD2 (7 bases). Germline V gene lookup returns CDR1 SGHRS and CDR2 YFSETQ. The CDR3 consists of 15 residues. Trimming stripped 5 bases from V and 1 base from J, with 16 bases between. This CDR3 is CASRGPGGLSYEQYF. The CDR3, as DNA: TGCGCCAGCAGGGGTCCGGGGGGCCTTTCCTACGAGCAGTACTTC.

The genes are TRBV7-2 and TRBJ1-2; unclear D gene. CDR1 is SGHTA, CDR2 FQGNSA, per germline. The germline V and J ends were trimmed by 3 bases and 8 bases, with 13 bases remaining between them. The CDR3 has 13 amino acids. For the CDR3, the DNA is TGTGCCAGCAGCTTGGTCAACGGCGGGGGCTACACCTTC. Its translation is CASSLVNGGGYTF.

The V call is TRBV5-4, the J call TRBJ1-1; TRBD1 matches 8 bases. Germline CDR1 is SGHNT and CDR2 is YYREEE (reference sequence). V was pared by 4 bases and J by 0 bases, with 2 bases of the junction left unmatched. This CDR3 region has 14 residues. The CDR3 coding sequence is TGTGCCAGCAGCCCAGGGGGCTTGAACACTGAAGCTTTCTTT. Its translation is CASSPGGLNTEAFF.

The rearrangement uses TRBV28 and TRBJ1-5; D is possibly TRBD1 (5 bases). The CDR3 is 15 residues long. V was shortened by 3 bases and J by 6 bases, with 15 bases between the two germline ends. Germline V gene sequence: CDR1 MDHEN, CDR2 SYDVKM. DNA for the CDR3: TGTGCCAGCAGTTTGCTCACTTCGACAGTTCAGCCCCAGCATTTT. This gives the protein CASSLLTSTVQPQHF.

The chain combines TRBV7-6 with TRBJ2-1; 7 positions match TRBD1. The germline CDR1 and CDR2 sequences are SGHVS and FNYEAQ. This CDR3 is 15 amino acids long. Unmatched junction bases numbered 9, after V lost 5 bases and J lost 5 bases. The CDR3 nucleotides read TGTGCCAGCAGCCCCCTTACAGGGGCTCACAATGAGCAGTTCTTC. Translated: CASSPLTGAHNEQFF.

This sequence joins TRBV18 and TRBJ2-2, with 8 bases identical to TRBD2. The length of the CDR3 is 14 residues. V dropped 7 bases and J dropped 3; count of bases not matched to a gene: 4. Germline V gene lookup returns CDR1 KGHSH and CDR2 LQKENI. CDR3 region: CASFGRVDTGELFF. CDR3 DNA sequence: TGTGCCAGCTTCGGGAGGGTCGACACCGGGGAGCTGTTTTTT.

The V gene is TRBV6-2 or TRBV6-3, the J gene TRBJ2-7, with D tentatively TRBD2 (5 bases). The CDR3 is made up of 12 amino acids. Germline values: CDR1 MNHEY, CDR2 SVGEGT. The V end lost 2 bases, the J end lost 3 bases, and 5 bases lay between the germline ends. CDR3 sequence reads: CASSYGLYEQYF. CDR3 DNA: TGTGCCAGCAGTTACGGACTCTACGAGCAGTACTTC.

The V call is TRBV24-1, the J call TRBJ2-5; TRBD2 agrees at 12 bases. This CDR3 is built from 16 residues. Trimming removed 3 bases from V and 3 bases from J; junction bases left unmatched: 4. From germline, CDR1 is KGHDR and CDR2 SFDVKD. The CDR3 reads CATSDPGLAGKETQYF. CDR3 bases: TGTGCCACCAGTGATCCTGGACTAGCGGGAAAAGAGACCCAGTACTTC.

The chain uses TRBV29-1 and TRBJ2-5, with D perhaps matching TRBD2 (5 bases). The CDR3 length is 11 residues. Germline CDR1 and CDR2: SQVTM and ANQGSEA. The germline V and J ends were trimmed by 4 bases and 6 bases, with 9 bases remaining between them. The CDR3 reads CSVAGLQTQYF. The DNA of the CDR3 is TGCAGCGTTGCGGGGTTACAGACCCAGTACTTC.

The J gene is TRBJ2-7, the V gene TRBV5-6; 11 nucleotides agree with TRBD2. The CDR3 is made up of 17 amino acids. The ends lost 4 bases at V and 2 bases at J; junction bases unmatched: 11. The V gene's germline CDR1 is SGHDT and CDR2 YYEEEE. The chain's CDR3 is CASSPIGTSGFAYEQYF. The CDR3, as DNA: TGTGCCAGCAGCCCCATAGGGACTAGCGGATTTGCCTACGAGCAGTACTTC. Looking up the rest from reference TRBV5-6 and TRBJ2-7 gives the full variable domain: DAGVTQSPTHLIKTRGQQVTLRCSPKSGHDTVSWYQQALGQGPQFIFQYYEEEERQRGNFPDRFSGHQFPNYSSELNVNALLLGDSALYLCASSPIGTSGFAYEQYFGPGTRLTVT.

The chain is built from TRBV6-2 or TRBV6-3 and TRBJ2-2; perhaps TRBD1 as D (5 bases). CDR3 length: 15 amino acids. V lost 5 bases and J 6 bases, leaving 16 bases between the germline ends. Germline CDR1 MNHEY, CDR2 SVGEGT. This chain's CDR3 is CASSRFRRAPGELFF. The CDR3 DNA is TGTGCCAGCAGTCGTTTCCGCAGGGCCCCCGGGGAGCTGTTTTTT.

V is TRBV11-2 and J is TRBJ1-5; TRBD1 matches 7 bases. This CDR3 is 15 amino acids long. Germline V gives CDR1 SGHAT, CDR2 FQNNGV. The J segment lost 4 bases and the V segment lost 3 bases, leaving 6 bases of the junction unmatched. CDR3 sequence reads: CASSLPGTVNQPQHF. The CDR3 DNA reads TGTGCCAGCAGCTTGCCGGGGACAGTGAATCAGCCCCAGCATTTT.

The chain has TRBV7-2 and TRBJ2-1; 8 nucleotides align to TRBD2. CDR1 is SGHTA, CDR2 FQGNSA, per germline. The CDR3 is 14 amino acids. J was trimmed by 6 bases and V by 2 bases; bases with no gene match: 3. The CDR3 reads CASSLQGLGNEQFF. In nucleotides, the CDR3 is TGTGCCAGCAGCTTACAGGGACTAGGCAATGAGCAGTTCTTC.

This sequence joins TRBV7-9 and TRBJ2-7; D unclear. Germline assignment: CDR1 SEHNR and CDR2 FQNEAQ (reference sequence). V was cut by 0 bases and J by 6 bases, with 12 bases left in between. The CDR3 is made up of 14 amino acids. This chain's CDR3 is CASSLAPLTGEQYF. The CDR3 bases are TGTGCCAGCAGCTTAGCGCCTCTCACTGGCGAGCAGTACTTC.

This clone has a single count. The chain recombines TRBV5-6 with TRBJ1-1; TRBD1 agrees at 7 bases. Germline CDR1 and CDR2: SGHDT and YYEEEE. This CDR3 has 17 residues. The trim removed 0 bases at V and 3 bases at J, leaving 11 bases unmatched. CDR3 nucleotide sequence: TGTGCCAGCAGCTTGGCGGGGGCAGGGGGGATTTACACTGAAGCTTTCTTT. This gives the protein CASSLAGAGGIYTEAFF.

The chain joins TRBV5-1 to TRBJ2-3; the match to TRBD2 covers 10 bases. Germline V gene data show CDR1 as SGHRS and CDR2 as YFSETQ. Trimming removed 1 base from V and 4 bases from J; junction bases left unmatched: 6. The CDR3 is 16 residues long. The CDR3 coding sequence is TGCGCCAGCAGCTTGCCCACTAGCGGGACTTCAGATACGCAGTATTTT. This gives the protein CASSLPTSGTSDTQYF.

V gene TRBV6-4 combines with J gene TRBJ2-3; D gene ambiguous. This CDR3 region has 13 residues. The V and J ends lost 2 bases and 8 bases respectively, with 11 bases between them. Germline values: CDR1 MRHNA, CDR2 SNTAGT. The DNA of the CDR3 is TGTGCCAGCAGTGACAGTAGTTACGGTACGCAGTATTTT. It encodes CASSDSSYGTQYF.

This clone was seen a single time. V and J are TRBV10-2 and TRBJ2-2; 14 bases match TRBD2. Germline V lookup: CDR1 WSHSY, CDR2 SAAADI. J lost 0 bases, V lost 3 bases, and 15 bases had no gene match. The CDR3 totals 22 residues. Here the CDR3 DNA reads TGCGCCAGCAGTGACCCAGGCCTGACTAGCGGGAGGGCCCTAGCGAACACCGGGGAGCTGTTTTTT. This encodes CASSDPGLTSGRALANTGELFF.

The chain uses TRBV5-6 and TRBJ2-5; the D gene is possibly TRBD2 (6 bases). The V end was cut by 4 bases, the J end by 3 bases, with 19 bases between. The CDR3 is 16 residues long. Germline V lookup: CDR1 SGHDT, CDR2 YYEEEE. This CDR3 reads CASSGRGLGFEETQYF. The CDR3 bases are TGTGCCAGCAGCGGGCGGGGTTTAGGCTTCGAAGAGACCCAGTACTTC.

The chain uses TRBV6-5 and TRBJ1-5, with unresolved D. The V end lost 6 bases, the J end lost 4 bases, and 7 bases lay between the germline ends. The CDR3 sequence is 12 residues long. Germline lookup yields CDR1 MNHEY and CDR2 SVGAGI. CDR3 in DNA: TGTGCCAGCAGGGTGCTAAATCAGCCCCAGCATTTT. Translating gives CASRVLNQPQHF.